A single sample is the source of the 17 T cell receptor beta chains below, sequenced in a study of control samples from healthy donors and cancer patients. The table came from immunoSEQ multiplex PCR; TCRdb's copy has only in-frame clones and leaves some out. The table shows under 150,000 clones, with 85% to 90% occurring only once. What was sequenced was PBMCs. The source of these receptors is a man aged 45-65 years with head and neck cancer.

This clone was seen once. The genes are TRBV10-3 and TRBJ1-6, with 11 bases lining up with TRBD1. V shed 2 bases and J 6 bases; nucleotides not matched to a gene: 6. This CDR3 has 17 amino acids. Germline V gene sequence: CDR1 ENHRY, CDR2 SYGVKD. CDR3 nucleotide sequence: TGTGCCATCAGTGAGGGAAGGACAGGGGGCCTTAATTCACCCCTCCACTTT. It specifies CAISEGRTGGLNSPLHF.

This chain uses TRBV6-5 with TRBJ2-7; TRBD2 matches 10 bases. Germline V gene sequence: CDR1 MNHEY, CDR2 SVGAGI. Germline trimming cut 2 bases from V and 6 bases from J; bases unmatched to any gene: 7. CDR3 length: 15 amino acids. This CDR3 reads CASSYHSSGRTEQYF. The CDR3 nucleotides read TGTGCCAGCAGTTACCACTCTAGCGGGAGAACCGAGCAGTACTTC.

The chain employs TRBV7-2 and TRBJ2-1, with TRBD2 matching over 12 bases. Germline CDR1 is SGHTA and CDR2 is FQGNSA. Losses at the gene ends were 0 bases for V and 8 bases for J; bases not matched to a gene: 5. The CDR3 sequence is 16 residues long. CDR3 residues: CASSLARASGGDEQFF. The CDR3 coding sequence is TGTGCCAGCAGCTTAGCGCGGGCTAGCGGGGGGGATGAGCAGTTCTTC.

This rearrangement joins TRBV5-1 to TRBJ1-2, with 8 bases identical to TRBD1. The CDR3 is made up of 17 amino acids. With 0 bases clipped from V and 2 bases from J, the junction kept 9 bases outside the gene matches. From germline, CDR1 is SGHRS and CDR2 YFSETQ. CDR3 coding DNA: TGCGCCAGCAGCTTGGGGGAGCAGGGGGCGCGAAACTATGGCTACACCTTC. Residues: CASSLGEQGARNYGYTF.

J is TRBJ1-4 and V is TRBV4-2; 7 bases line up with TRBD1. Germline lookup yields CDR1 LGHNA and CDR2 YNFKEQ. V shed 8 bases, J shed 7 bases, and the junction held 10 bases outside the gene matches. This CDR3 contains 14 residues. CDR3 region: CASALDRPSEKLFF. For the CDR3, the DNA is TGTGCCAGCGCCTTGGACAGGCCGTCTGAAAAACTGTTTTTT.

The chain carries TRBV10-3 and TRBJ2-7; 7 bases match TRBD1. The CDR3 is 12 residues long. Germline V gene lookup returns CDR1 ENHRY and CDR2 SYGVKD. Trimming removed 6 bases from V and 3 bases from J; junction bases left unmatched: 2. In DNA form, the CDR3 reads TGTGCCATCAGCGGGACAGTCTACGAGCAGTACTTC. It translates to CAISGTVYEQYF.

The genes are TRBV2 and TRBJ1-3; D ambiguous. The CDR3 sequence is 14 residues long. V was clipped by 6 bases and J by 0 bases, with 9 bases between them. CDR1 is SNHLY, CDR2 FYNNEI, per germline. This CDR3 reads CASSTAVSGNTIYF. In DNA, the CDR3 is TGTGCCAGCAGCACAGCAGTCTCTGGAAACACCATATATTTT.

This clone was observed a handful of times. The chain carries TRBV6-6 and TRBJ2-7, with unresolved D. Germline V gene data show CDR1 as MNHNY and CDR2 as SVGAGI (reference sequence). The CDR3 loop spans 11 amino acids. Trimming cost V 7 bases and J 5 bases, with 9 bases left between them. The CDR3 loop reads CASKSWHEQYF. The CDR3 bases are TGTGCCAGCAAGTCGTGGCACGAGCAGTACTTC.

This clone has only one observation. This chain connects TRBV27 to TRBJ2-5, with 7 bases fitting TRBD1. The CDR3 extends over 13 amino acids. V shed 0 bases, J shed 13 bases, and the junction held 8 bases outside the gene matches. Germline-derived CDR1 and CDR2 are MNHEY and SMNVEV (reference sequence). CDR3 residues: CASSLSFTRDRYF. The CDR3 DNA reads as TGTGCCAGCAGTTTATCGTTTACCCGGGACAGGTACTTC.

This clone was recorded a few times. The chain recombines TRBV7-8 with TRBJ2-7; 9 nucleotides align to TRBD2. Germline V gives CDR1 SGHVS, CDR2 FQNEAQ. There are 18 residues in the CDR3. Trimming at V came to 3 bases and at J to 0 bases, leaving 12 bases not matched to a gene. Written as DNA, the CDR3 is TGTGCCAGCAGCTTGAGTAGCGGGGGCCTACCCCCCTCCTACGAGCAGTACTTC. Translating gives CASSLSSGGLPPSYEQYF.

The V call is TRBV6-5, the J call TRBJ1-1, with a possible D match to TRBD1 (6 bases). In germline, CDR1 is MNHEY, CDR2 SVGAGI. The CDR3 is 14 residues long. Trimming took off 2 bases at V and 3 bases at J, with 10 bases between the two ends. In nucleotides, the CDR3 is TGTGCCAGCAGTTACCGGGGGCGTGACACTGAAGCTTTCTTT. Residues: CASSYRGRDTEAFF.

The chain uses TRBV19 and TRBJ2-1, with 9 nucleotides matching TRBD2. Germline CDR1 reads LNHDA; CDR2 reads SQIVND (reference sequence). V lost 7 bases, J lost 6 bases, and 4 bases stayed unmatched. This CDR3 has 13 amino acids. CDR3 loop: CASTASGANEQFF. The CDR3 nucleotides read TGTGCCAGTACGGCTAGCGGGGCCAATGAGCAGTTCTTC.

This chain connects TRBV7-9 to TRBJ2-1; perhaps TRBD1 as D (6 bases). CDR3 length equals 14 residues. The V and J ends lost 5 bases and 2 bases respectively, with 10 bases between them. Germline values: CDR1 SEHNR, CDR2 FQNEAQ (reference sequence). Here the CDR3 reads CASSARQAYNEQFF. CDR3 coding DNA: TGTGCCAGCAGCGCACGACAGGCCTACAATGAGCAGTTCTTC.

The CDR3 nucleotides read TGTGCCAGCAGCCAAGGAAGGGGTCGTGAACGGAATGGCTACACCTTC. As protein: CASSQGRGRERNGYTF. The V and J genes are TRBV3-1 (or the pseudogene TRBV3-2) and TRBJ1-2; D may be TRBD1 (5 bases). Germline lookup yields CDR1 LGHDT and CDR2 YNNKEL (reference sequence). V lost 1 base, J lost 6 bases, and 18 bases lay in between. The CDR3 runs to 16 residues.

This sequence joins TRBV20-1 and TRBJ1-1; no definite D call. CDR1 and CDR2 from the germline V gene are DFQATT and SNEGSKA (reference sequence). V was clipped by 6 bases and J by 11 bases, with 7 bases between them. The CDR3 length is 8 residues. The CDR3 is CSAAPAFF. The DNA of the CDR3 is TGCAGTGCCGCTCCCGCTTTCTTT.

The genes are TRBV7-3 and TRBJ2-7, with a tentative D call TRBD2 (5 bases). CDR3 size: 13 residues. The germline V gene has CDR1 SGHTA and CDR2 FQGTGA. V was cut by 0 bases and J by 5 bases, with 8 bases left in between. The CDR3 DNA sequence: TGTGCCAGCAGCTTAACGTCCGGGAACGAGCAGTACTTC. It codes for CASSLTSGNEQYF.

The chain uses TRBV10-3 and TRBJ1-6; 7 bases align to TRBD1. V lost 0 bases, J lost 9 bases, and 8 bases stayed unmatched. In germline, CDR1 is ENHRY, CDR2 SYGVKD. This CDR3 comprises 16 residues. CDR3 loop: CAISESTGAWGSPLHF. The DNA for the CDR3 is TGTGCCATCAGTGAGTCTACAGGGGCCTGGGGTTCACCCCTCCACTTT.